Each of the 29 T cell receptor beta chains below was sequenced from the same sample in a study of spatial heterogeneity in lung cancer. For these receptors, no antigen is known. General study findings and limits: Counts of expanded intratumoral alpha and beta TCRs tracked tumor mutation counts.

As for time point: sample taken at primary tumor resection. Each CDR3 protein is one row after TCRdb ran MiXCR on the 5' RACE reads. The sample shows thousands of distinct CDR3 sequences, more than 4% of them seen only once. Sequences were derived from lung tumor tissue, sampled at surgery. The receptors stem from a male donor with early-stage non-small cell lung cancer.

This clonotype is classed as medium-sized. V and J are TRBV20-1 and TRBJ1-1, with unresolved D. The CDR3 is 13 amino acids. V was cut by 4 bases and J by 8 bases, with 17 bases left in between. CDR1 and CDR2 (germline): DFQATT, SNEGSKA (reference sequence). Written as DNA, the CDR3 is TGCAGTGCTATTCTAACGGGCCCTGAGGAAGCTTTCTTT. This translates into CSAILTGPEEAFF.

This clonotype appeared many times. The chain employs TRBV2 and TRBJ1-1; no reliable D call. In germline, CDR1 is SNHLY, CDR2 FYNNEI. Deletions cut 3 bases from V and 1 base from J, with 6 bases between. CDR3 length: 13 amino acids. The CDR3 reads CASSDSENTEAFF. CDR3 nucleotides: TGTGCCAGCAGTGACTCCGAGAACACTGAAGCTTTCTTT. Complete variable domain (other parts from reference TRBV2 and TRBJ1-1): EPEVTQTPSHQVTQMGQEVILRCVPISNHLYFYWYRQILGQKVEFLVSFYNNEISEKSEIFDDQFSVERPDGSNFTLKIRSTKLEDSAMYFCASSDSENTEAFFGQGTRLTVV.

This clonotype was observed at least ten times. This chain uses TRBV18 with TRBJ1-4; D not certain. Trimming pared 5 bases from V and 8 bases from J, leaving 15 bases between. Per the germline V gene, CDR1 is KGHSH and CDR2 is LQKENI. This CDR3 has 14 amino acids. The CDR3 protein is CASSSWRGEEKLFF. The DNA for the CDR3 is TGTGCCAGCTCATCGTGGCGTGGTGAGGAAAAACTGTTTTTT.

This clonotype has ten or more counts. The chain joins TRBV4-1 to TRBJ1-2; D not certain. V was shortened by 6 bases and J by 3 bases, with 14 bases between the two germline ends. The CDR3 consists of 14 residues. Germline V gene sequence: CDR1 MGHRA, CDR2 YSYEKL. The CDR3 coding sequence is TGCGCCAGCAGTAAACGTATGCAGGACTATGGCTACACCTTC. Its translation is CASSKRMQDYGYTF.

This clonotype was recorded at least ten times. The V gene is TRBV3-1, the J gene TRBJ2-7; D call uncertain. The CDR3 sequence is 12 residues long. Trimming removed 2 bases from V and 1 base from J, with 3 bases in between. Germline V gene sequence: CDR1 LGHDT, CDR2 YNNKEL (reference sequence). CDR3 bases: TGTGCCAGCAGCCAATTATCCTACGAGCAGTACTTC. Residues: CASSQLSYEQYF.

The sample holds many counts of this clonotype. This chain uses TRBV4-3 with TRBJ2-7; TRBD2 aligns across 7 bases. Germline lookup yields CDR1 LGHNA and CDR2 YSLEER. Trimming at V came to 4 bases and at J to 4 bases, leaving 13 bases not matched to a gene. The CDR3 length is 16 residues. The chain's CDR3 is CASSRRYETSSYEQYF. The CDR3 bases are TGCGCCAGCAGCCGCCGGTACGAGACTAGCAGTTACGAGCAGTACTTC.

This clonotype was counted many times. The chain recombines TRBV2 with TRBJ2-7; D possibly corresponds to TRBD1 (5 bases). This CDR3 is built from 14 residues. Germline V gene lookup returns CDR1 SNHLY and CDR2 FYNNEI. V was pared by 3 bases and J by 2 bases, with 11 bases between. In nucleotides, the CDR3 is TGTGCCAGCAGTGACCCCAGGGTCCCCTACGAGCAGTACTTC. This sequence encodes CASSDPRVPYEQYF.

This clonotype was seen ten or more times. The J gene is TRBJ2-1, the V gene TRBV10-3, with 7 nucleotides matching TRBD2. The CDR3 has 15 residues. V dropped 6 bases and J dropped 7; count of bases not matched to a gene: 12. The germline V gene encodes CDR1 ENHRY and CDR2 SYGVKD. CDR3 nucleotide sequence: TGTGCCATCAGCACACTAGCGCCACCAAGGAATGAGCAGTTCTTC. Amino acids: CAISTLAPPRNEQFF.

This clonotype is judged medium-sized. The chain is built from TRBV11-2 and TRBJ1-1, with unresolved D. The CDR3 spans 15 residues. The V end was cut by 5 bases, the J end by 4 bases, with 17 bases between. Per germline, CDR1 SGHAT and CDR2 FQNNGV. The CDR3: CASSPDWSWGTEAFF. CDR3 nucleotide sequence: TGTGCCAGCAGCCCCGACTGGAGCTGGGGCACTGAAGCTTTCTTT.

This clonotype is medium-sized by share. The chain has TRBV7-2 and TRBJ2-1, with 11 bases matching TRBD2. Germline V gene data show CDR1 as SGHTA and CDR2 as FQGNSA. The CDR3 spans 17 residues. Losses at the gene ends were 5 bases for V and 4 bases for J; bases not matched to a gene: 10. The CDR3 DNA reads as TGTGCCAGCAGCGGGCCGACTAGCGGGGTCCTTTACAATGAGCAGTTCTTC. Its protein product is CASSGPTSGVLYNEQFF.

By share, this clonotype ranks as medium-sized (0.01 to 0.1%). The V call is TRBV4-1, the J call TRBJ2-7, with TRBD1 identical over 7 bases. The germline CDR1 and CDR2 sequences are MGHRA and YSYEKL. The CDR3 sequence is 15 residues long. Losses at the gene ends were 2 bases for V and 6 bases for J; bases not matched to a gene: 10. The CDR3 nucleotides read TGCGCCAGCAGCCAAACTTGGACGGGACAGCGCGAGCAGTACTTC. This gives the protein CASSQTWTGQREQYF.

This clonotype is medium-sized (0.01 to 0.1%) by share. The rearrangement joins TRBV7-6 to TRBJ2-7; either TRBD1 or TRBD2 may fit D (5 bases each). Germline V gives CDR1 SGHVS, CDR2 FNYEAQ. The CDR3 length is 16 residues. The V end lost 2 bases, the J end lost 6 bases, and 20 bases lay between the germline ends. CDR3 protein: CASSLLVGEGIGEQYF. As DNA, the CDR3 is TGTGCCAGCAGCTTACTTGTGGGAGAGGGGATCGGCGAGCAGTACTTC.

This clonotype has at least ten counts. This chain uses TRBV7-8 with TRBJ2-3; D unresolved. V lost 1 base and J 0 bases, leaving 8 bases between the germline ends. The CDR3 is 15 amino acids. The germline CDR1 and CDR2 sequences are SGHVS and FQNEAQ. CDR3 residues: CASSLVQTSTDTQYF. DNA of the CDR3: TGTGCCAGCAGCTTAGTGCAGACTAGCACAGATACGCAGTATTTT.

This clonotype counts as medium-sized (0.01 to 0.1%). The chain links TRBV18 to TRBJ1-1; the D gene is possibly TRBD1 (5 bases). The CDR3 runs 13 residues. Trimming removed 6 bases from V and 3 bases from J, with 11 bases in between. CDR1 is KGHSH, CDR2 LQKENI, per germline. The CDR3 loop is CASSGRGDTEAFF. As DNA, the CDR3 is TGTGCCAGCTCGGGGCGGGGGGACACTGAAGCTTTCTTT.

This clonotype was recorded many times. CDR3: CASSLGMDSPLHF. The CDR3 DNA follows: TGCGCCAGCAGCTTGGGGATGGATTCACCCCTCCACTTT. The V and J genes are TRBV5-1 and TRBJ1-6; D gene unclear. V lost 0 bases, J lost 8 bases, and 6 bases lay in between. Germline CDR1 and CDR2: SGHRS and YFSETQ. The CDR3 loop spans 13 amino acids.

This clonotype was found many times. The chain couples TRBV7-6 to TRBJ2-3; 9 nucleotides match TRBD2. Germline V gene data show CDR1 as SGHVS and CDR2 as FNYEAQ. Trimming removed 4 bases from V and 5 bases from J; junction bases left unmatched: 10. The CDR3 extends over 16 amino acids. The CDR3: CASSSQGAGGGDTQYF. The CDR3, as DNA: TGTGCCAGCAGCTCCCAAGGAGCGGGGGGTGGAGATACGCAGTATTTT.

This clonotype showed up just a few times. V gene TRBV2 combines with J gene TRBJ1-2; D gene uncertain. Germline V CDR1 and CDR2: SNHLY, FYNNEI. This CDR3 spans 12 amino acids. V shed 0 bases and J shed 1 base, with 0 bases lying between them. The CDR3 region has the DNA TGTGCCAGCAGTGAAGCTAACTATGGCTACACCTTC. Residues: CASSEANYGYTF.

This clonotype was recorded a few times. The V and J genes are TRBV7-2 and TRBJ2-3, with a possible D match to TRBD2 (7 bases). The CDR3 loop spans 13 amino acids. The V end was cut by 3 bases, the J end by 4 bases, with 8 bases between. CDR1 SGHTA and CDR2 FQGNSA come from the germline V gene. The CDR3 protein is CASSLRGPDTQYF. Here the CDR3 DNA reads TGTGCCAGCAGCTTGCGGGGGCCAGATACGCAGTATTTT.

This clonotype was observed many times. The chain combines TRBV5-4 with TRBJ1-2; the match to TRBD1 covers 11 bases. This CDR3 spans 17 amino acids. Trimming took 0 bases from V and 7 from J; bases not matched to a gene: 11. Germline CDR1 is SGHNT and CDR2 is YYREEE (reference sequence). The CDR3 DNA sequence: TGTGCCAGCAGCTTGGAGCTGCCAAGGACAGGGGGCGTTGGCTACACCTTC. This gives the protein CASSLELPRTGGVGYTF.

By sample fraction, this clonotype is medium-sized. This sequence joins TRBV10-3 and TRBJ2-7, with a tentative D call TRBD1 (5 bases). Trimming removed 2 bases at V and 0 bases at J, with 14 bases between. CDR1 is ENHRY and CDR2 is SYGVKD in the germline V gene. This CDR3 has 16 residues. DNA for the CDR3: TGTGCCATCAGTGAGACCACAGGTTTCCCCTCCTACGAGCAGTACTTC. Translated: CAISETTGFPSYEQYF.

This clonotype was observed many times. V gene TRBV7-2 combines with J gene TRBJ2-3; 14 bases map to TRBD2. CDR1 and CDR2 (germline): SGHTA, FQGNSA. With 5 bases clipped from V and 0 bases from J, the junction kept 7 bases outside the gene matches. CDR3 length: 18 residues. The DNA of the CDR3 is TGTGCCAGCAGCCCACGACTAGCGGGAGGGCCAAGCACAGATACGCAGTATTTT. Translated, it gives CASSPRLAGGPSTDTQYF.

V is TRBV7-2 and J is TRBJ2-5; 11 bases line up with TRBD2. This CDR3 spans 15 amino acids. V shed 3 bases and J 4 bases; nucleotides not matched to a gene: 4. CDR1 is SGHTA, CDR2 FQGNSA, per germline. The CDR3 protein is CASSFSGGAGETQYF. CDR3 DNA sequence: TGTGCCAGCAGCTTTAGCGGGGGGGCTGGAGAGACCCAGTACTTC.

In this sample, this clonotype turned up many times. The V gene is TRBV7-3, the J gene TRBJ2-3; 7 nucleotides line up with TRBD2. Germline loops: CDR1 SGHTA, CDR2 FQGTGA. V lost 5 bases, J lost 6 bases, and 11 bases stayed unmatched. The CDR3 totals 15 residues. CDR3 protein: CASSLGGLDLDTQYF. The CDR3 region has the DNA TGTGCCAGCAGCCTAGGAGGACTAGATTTGGATACGCAGTATTTT.

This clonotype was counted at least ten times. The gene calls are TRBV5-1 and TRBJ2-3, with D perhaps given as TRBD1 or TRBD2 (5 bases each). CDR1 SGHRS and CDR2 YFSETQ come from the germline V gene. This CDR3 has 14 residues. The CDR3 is CASRGTSSTDTQYF. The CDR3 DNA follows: TGCGCTTCACGGGGCACTAGTAGCACAGATACGCAGTATTTT.

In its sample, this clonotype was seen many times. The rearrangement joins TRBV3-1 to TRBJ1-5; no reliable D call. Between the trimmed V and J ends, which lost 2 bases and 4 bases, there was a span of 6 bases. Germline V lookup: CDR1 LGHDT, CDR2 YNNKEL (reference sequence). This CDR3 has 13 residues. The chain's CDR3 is CASSQFRNQPQHF. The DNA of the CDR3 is TGTGCCAGCAGCCAATTCAGAAATCAGCCCCAGCATTTT. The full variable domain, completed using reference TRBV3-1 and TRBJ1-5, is DTAVSQTPKYLVTQMGNDKSIKCEQNLGHDTMYWYKQDSKKFLKIMFSYNNKELIINETVPNRFSPKSPDKAHLNLHINSLELGDSAVYFCASSQFRNQPQHFGDGTRLSIL.

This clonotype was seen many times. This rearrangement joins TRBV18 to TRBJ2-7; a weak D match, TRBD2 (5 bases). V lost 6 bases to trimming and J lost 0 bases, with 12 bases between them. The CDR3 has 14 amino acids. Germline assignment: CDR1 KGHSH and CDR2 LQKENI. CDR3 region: CASSPGRDSYEQYF. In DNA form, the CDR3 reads TGTGCCAGCTCGCCCGGACGGGACTCCTACGAGCAGTACTTC.

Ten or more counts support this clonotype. The CDR3 DNA reads TGTGCCAGTAGCTTCAGGGAAGAAAAACTGTTTTTT. Amino acids: CASSFREEKLFF. J is TRBJ1-4 and V is TRBV19; TRBD1 is a possible D gene (5 bases). Germline CDR1 and CDR2: LNHDA and SQIVND (reference sequence). Trimming took 6 bases from V and 8 from J, leaving 10 bases between them. The CDR3 runs 12 residues.

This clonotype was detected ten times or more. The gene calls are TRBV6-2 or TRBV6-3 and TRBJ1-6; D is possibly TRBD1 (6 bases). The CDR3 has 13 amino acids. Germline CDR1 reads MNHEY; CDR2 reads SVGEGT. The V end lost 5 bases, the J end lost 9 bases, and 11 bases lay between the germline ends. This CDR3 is CASSRTESSPLHF. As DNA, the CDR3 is TGTGCCAGCAGTCGGACAGAAAGTTCACCCCTCCACTTT.

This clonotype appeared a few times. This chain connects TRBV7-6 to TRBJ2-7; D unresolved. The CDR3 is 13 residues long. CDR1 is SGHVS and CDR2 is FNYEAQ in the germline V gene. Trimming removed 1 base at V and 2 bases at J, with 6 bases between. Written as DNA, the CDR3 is TGTGCCAGCAGCTTAGACCGGACCTACGAGCAGTACTTC. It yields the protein CASSLDRTYEQYF.